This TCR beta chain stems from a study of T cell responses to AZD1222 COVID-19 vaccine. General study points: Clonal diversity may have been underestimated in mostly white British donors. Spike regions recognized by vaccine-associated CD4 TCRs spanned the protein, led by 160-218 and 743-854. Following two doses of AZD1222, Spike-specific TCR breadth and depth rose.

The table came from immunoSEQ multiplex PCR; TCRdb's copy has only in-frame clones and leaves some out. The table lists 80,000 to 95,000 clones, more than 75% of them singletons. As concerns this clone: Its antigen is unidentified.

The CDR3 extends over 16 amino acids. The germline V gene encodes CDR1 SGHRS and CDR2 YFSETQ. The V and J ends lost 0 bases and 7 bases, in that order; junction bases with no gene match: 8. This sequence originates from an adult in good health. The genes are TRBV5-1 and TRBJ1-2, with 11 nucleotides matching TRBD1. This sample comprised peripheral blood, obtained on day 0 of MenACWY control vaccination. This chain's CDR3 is CASSLAYGQGASGYTF. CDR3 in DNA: TGCGCCAGCAGCTTGGCCTATGGACAGGGGGCGAGTGGCTACACCTTC.